The source of this T cell receptor beta chain is a study of cytomegalovirus exposure and HLA in healthy donors. The CDR3 covers 14 residues. Trimming took 6 bases from V and 4 from J; bases not matched to a gene: 8. The germline gives CDR1 KGHSH, CDR2 LQKENI. Regarding this clone: Its cognate antigen is unknown.

Overall study results and limits: Through in vitro validation, three CMV-associated chains were shown to be specific for CMV antigens.

Primers included in the PCR were 60 Vbeta and 13 Jbeta primers. The data were produced by immunoSEQ multiplex PCR, yet TCRdb's version contains in-frame clones alone and is incomplete. The sample has approximately 59,000 clones; around 73% are singletons. The chain carries TRBV18 and TRBJ1-1; 7 nucleotides align to TRBD1. This clonotype was obtained from a girl aged 10 to 17 in good health and CMV-seropositive. Sequencing was carried out using PBMCs. The DNA of the CDR3 is TGTGCCAGCTCGACAGGGTCGCGGGGCACTGAAGCTTTCTTT. This codes for CASSTGSRGTEAFF.